This TCR beta chain was profiled in a study of T cells in Graves' hyperthyroidism and ophthalmopathy (dated by TCRdb to between 2017 and 2020). Study-level background: To identify TCR V-J signatures that set the groups apart, the researchers used a discovery cohort of 95 to 100 patients, made up of some 41 with Graves' ophthalmopathy and some 55 with stable Graves' hyperthyroidism. The 90 to 100 discovery patients were randomly divided into training and test sets at a 7:3 ratio. Prospective prediction of ophthalmopathy was tested in an independent validation cohort of 18 hyperthyroidism patients and 17 patients who later progressed to ophthalmopathy. The paper describes TCR Vbeta CDR3 sequencing of around 130 peripheral blood samples, made up of 43 ophthalmopathy patients, approximately 73 hyperthyroidism patients and 17 progressor patients. Once sampling was done, hyperthyroidism patients were given methimazole at a starting dose of 30 mg daily, whereas ophthalmopathy patients were given high-dose intravenous methylprednisolone. Thyroid tissue and blood T-cell repertoires from six Graves' hyperthyroidism patients were also compared in the study. What the research found in general, with its limitations: In validation, the model predicted progression to ophthalmopathy a median of approximately 6.3 months before onset, with roughly 71% sensitivity and roughly 79% specificity. Most expanded thyroid clonotypes (frequency above 0.001) were also detected in blood, a finding suggesting that blood repertoires may reflect thyroid immune responses. Ophthalmopathy was separated from stable hyperthyroidism by a 13 V-J signature model, with 87.88% sensitivity and approximately 81% specificity obtained in cross-validation and 80%/75% obtained in testing. Sample size was not statistically predetermined, and blinding of investigators to group allocation was not performed.

Graves' hyperthyroidism was defined as stable when no progression to ophthalmopathy occurred over 18 months of follow-up. Hyperthyroidism patients were newly diagnosed, with disease duration under 2 months, and aged 18 to 65 years. Any patient with an uncontrolled infection, another autoimmune disease, pregnancy or lactation was excluded. Diagnoses were based on clinical symptoms, serum thyroxine and TRAb, thyroid ultrasound and orbital computed tomography. Trizol reagent was used to extract total RNA, and RNA quality was then checked on an Agilent 2100 Bioanalyzer. Amplification of TCR beta CDR3 regions was carried out from RNA transcripts. The first round of RT-PCR for the TCR CDR3 was performed with the HTBI primer set and the Qiagen OneStep RT-PCR kit. Libraries were constructed in a second round of multiplex PCR, after which size selection and purification were carried out. Libraries were sequenced paired-end with 100 bp reads on an Illumina HiSeq2000. Turning to the authors' computational methods: Raw data were processed with SOAPnuke, discarding reads with adapters, uncalled bases, mean Phred below 15, or no exact constant-primer or identifier match. COPE v1.2.5 was used to merge high-quality paired reads, and clonotypes were defined as unique nucleotide sequences. MiTCR v1.1 was used to align clonotypes to the IMGT TRBV, TRBD and TRBJ reference segments. Analysis was restricted to V-J combinations with a frequency above 0.0001, which covered about 99% of repertoires. The TCS score was defined as F50 (clonal expansion) divided by E x V (chaos), with BLOSUM62-based TCRdist calculated between CDR3 peptides within each V-J. Welch's t-statistics and random forest reduced 500 to 550 V-J features to roughly 13, which were used in a naive Bayes classifier (R e1071). The similarity between thyroid and blood repertoires was quantified using the Morisita-Horn index. In-frame beta chains were kept once TCRdb had trimmed the public reads at Q25 with fastp and called clones with MiXCR. Entries are consolidated by CDR3 protein sequence, retaining the most common genes and DNA. These V and J calls rely on TCRdb rather than the paper's analysis. For this sample there are approximately 500,000 distinct CDR3 sequences; 46% appear just once. Jointly, the top ten make up about 8.3% of the sample.

At least ten counts were recorded for this clonotype. Its antigen has not been determined. Nothing much larger sits one base from this clone, and base qualities are not available. Including the terminal cysteine and phenylalanine, the CDR3 comprises 15 residues. Kept here is only the CDR3 DNA, which spans 45 bases and is read in frame from base 1. The germline V gene (reference sequence) supplies CDR1 LNHDA and CDR2 SQIVND. V drops 3 bases and J drops 4 bases, leaving 13 bases in between. Sequencing was performed on peripheral blood or thyroid tissue (not recorded which). Recombination joined TRBV19 with TRBJ1-3, with the D gene not clear enough to name. The sequence came from a woman between 18 and 29 years old with Graves' hyperthyroidism. The CDR3 amino acid sequence is: CASSIRERGGNTIYF. The sequenced DNA: TGTGCCAGTAGTATTCGTGAACGCGGCGGAAACACCATATATTTT. Outside the CDR3, residues come from the reference TRBV19 and TRBJ1-3 proteins, so the full variable domain is: DGGITQSPKYLFRKEGQNVTLSCEQNLNHDAMYWYRQDPGQGLRLIYYSQIVNDFQKGDIAEGYSVSREKKESFPLTVTSAQKNPTAFYLCASSIRERGGNTIYFGEGSWLTVV.